This TCR beta chain was observed in a study of T-cell memory formation after mild COVID-19. This clonotype occurred a few times. The CDR3 is 16 residues long. J lost 7 bases, V lost 7 bases, and 16 bases had no gene match. TCRdb called the 5' RACE reads again in MiXCR, with one record for every CDR3 protein. Of 450,000 or so distinct CDR3 sequences in the sample, about 23% were seen once. This clonotype was sampled from an adult woman who had mild COVID-19 (a few samples of this study predate the infection). Cell type and time point are not known. V is TRBV12-3 or TRBV12-4 and J is TRBJ1-2; 9 nucleotides agree with TRBD1. The sequencing input was PBMCs or a T cell subset sorted from them (not recorded which). CDR3 sequence (DNA): TGTGCCAGCATCTCAGGGACAGGGCCATCCTCTGGTGGCTACACCTTC. As protein: CASISGTGPSSGGYTF.